These 31 T cell receptor beta chains share one sample of origin, sequenced in a study of CD8 T cells in ankylosing spondylitis. Findings and limits, study-wide: Blood of patients with ankylosing spondylitis appeared to be characterized by a TCR beta motif of several highly homologous variants.

TCRdb passed the 5' RACE reads through MiXCR, listing each CDR3 protein once. The sample contains about 460,000 distinct CDR3 sequences, approximately 5% of which appear only once. No antigen has been identified for these receptors. The material sequenced was blood, either unsorted or a sorted T cell fraction (not recorded which). The receptors here all came from a male donor with ankylosing spondylitis.

This clonotype appeared many times. This rearrangement joins TRBV7-9 to TRBJ2-3; D is possibly TRBD1 (6 bases). The germline V gene has CDR1 SEHNR and CDR2 FQNEAQ (reference sequence). Trimming cost V 3 bases and J 0 bases, with 7 bases left between them. There are 14 residues in the CDR3. The CDR3 bases are TGTGCCAGCAGCTTGGACAGCAGCACAGATACGCAGTATTTT. This translates into CASSLDSSTDTQYF.

Within the sample, this clonotype is medium-sized. This chain links TRBV5-1 with TRBJ2-1; no definite D call. Germline V lookup: CDR1 SGHRS, CDR2 YFSETQ. Trimming took 0 bases from V and 4 from J, leaving 11 bases between them. This CDR3 comprises 15 residues. The CDR3 protein is CASSLDGFPYNEQFF. CDR3 DNA: TGCGCCAGCAGCTTGGACGGATTTCCTTACAATGAGCAGTTCTTC.

In the case of this clonotype: This may arise from a read error, as a much more abundant clone is one base away. In nucleotides, the CDR3 is TGTGCCAGCAGCATAAACGGACGGGTTAACTATGGCTACTCCTTC. Its translation: CASSINGRVNYGYSF. The rearrangement joins TRBV6-1 to TRBJ1-2; D uncertain. The CDR3 length is 15 residues. Germline assignment: CDR1 MNHNS and CDR2 SASEGT.

This clonotype was observed many times. J is TRBJ1-2 and V is TRBV24-1; D might be TRBD1 (5 bases). CDR3 size: 11 residues. Germline V gives CDR1 KGHDR, CDR2 SFDVKD. Trimming cost V 4 bases and J 6 bases, with 5 bases left between them. The CDR3 bases are TGTGCCACCAGTGAAGGGGATGGCTACACCTTC. Protein product: CATSEGDGYTF.

A word on this clonotype: The germline gene is not matched at one end of the junction; a read error may be the cause. This chain links TRBV2 with TRBJ2-7; weak D call: TRBD2 (6 bases). The CDR3 extends over 12 amino acids. CDR1 is SNHLY and CDR2 is FYNNEI in the germline V gene. The CDR3 DNA sequence: TGTGCCAGCAGTGAGGGAGGAGCCCTATTTCGCTTC. This gives the protein CASSEGGALFRF.

This clonotype turned up a few times. The chain recombines TRBV20-1 with TRBJ1-1; D unclear. V lost 6 bases to trimming and J lost 4 bases, with 12 bases between them. The CDR3 extends over 12 amino acids. Germline CDR1 is DFQATT and CDR2 is SNEGSKA (reference sequence). CDR3 in DNA: TGCAGTGCCAGAAGGTATGGCACTGAAGCTTTCTTT. This encodes CSARRYGTEAFF.

This clonotype was found many times. The rearrangement links TRBV24-1 to TRBJ2-3; 8 positions agree with TRBD2. The CDR3 totals 16 residues. Germline V CDR1 and CDR2: KGHDR, SFDVKD. V shed 3 bases, J shed 2 bases, and the junction held 6 bases outside the gene matches. The CDR3 DNA sequence: TGTGCCACCAGTGATGGGAGCGGGGGACTCACAGATACGCAGTATTTT. Translated: CATSDGSGGLTDTQYF.

This clonotype was counted between two and nine times. This chain links TRBV28 with TRBJ2-7; TRBD1 is a possible D gene (5 bases). CDR3 size: 16 residues. The V and J ends lost 4 bases and 2 bases respectively, with 18 bases between them. Germline CDR1 is MDHEN and CDR2 is SYDVKM. CDR3 nucleotides: TGTGCCAGCAGTTCCCCTTTGACAGCCCGCACCTACGAGCAGTACTTC. Protein sequence: CASSSPLTARTYEQYF.

Ten or more counts support this clonotype. This chain connects TRBV6-2 or TRBV6-3 to TRBJ1-4, with D tentatively TRBD1 (5 bases). Germline V gene data show CDR1 as MNHEY and CDR2 as SVGEGT. The CDR3 totals 16 residues. V was clipped by 0 bases and J by 6 bases, with 14 bases between them. This chain's CDR3 is CASSYSREVMDEKLFF. CDR3 nucleotide sequence: TGTGCCAGCAGTTACTCCAGGGAAGTAATGGATGAAAAACTGTTTTTT.

There are many counts of this clonotype. The V and J genes are TRBV7-9 and TRBJ2-1; 8 nucleotides match TRBD2. CDR1 is SEHNR, CDR2 FQNEAQ, per germline (reference sequence). V was pared by 0 bases and J by 5 bases, with 3 bases of the junction left unmatched. The CDR3 totals 15 residues. In DNA form, the CDR3 reads TGTGCCAGCAGCTTAGCGGTAGCGGGGAACAATGAGCAGTTCTTC. Residues: CASSLAVAGNNEQFF.

This clonotype appeared many times. V is TRBV7-9 and J is TRBJ1-1; 8 bases match TRBD1. Germline V CDR1 and CDR2: SEHNR, FQNEAQ (reference sequence). V shed 1 base, J shed 3 bases, and the junction held 4 bases outside the gene matches. The CDR3 consists of 15 residues. The CDR3 sequence: CASSLGETGDTEAFF. CDR3 bases: TGTGCCAGCAGCTTAGGCGAGACAGGGGACACTGAAGCTTTCTTT.

This clonotype was found many times. The chain employs TRBV15 and TRBJ1-5; the match to TRBD1 covers 8 bases. In germline, CDR1 is LNHNV, CDR2 YYDKDF (reference sequence). V was clipped by 0 bases and J by 6 bases; unmatched bases: 22. This CDR3 region has 21 residues. The CDR3, as DNA: TGTGCCACCAGCAGAGATTTTTCCGCGACAGGGGCGAATTTCCTAGGTCAGCCCCAGCATTTT. Amino acid sequence: CATSRDFSATGANFLGQPQHF.

This clonotype was counted many times. The chain recombines TRBV28 with TRBJ2-5; possible D gene TRBD1, 5 bases. The length of the CDR3 is 16 residues. The germline V gene has CDR1 MDHEN and CDR2 SYDVKM. V lost 7 bases, J lost 0 bases, and 18 bases lay in between. CDR3 sequence: CASTLGPSMYQETQYF. CDR3 DNA: TGTGCCAGCACCCTGGGGCCCTCAATGTACCAAGAGACCCAGTACTTC.

This clonotype was observed a few times. The genes are TRBV28 and TRBJ2-5; the match to TRBD1 covers 10 bases. J gave up 3 bases and V 6 bases, and 7 bases lay outside the gene matches. CDR3 length: 15 amino acids. Germline V CDR1 and CDR2: MDHEN, SYDVKM. The CDR3 nucleotides read TGTGCCAGCAGCCCAGGGACAGGGGAAGAAGAGACCCAGTACTTC. Amino acids: CASSPGTGEEETQYF. The variable domain in full, completed from reference TRBV28 and TRBJ2-5, reads DVKVTQSSRYLVKRTGEKVFLECVQDMDHENMFWYRQDPGLGLRLIYFSYDVKMKEKGDIPEGYSVSREKKERFSLILESASTNQTSMYLCASSPGTGEEETQYFGPGTRLLVL.

At least ten counts were recorded for this clonotype. V gene TRBV7-6 combines with J gene TRBJ2-5, with D possibly called TRBD1 or TRBD2 (6 bases each). V was pared by 3 bases and J by 1 base, with 12 bases between. Germline assignment: CDR1 SGHVS and CDR2 FNYEAQ. This CDR3 has 15 residues. The CDR3 nucleotides are TGTGCCAGCAGCTTGGAGGGACACCCCCAAGAGACCCAGTACTTC. Its protein product is CASSLEGHPQETQYF.

The sample holds many counts of this clonotype. The chain employs TRBV9 and TRBJ2-1; 8 bases align to TRBD2. Germline assignment: CDR1 SGDLS and CDR2 YYNGEE. The V segment lost 4 bases and the J segment 3 bases; nucleotides outside the gene matches: 6. CDR3 length equals 15 residues. The CDR3 DNA is TGTGCCAGCAGCCAAACTAGCGGAGGCTACAATGAGCAGTTCTTC. It translates to CASSQTSGGYNEQFF. Drawing the rest from reference TRBV9 and TRBJ2-1, the complete variable domain is DSGVTQTPKHLITATGQRVTLRCSPRSGDLSVYWYQQSLDQGLQFLIQYYNGEERAKGNILERFSAQQFPDLHSELNLSSLELGDSALYFCASSQTSGGYNEQFFGPGTRLTVL.

The chain has TRBV20-1 and TRBJ2-2; no firm D call. Germline values: CDR1 DFQATT, CDR2 SNEGSKA (reference sequence). Trimming shortened V by 2 bases and J by 7 bases, and 11 bases separated the two germline ends. CDR3 size: 13 residues. The CDR3 reads CSARRQEDGELFF. The DNA of the CDR3 is TGCAGTGCTAGACGTCAAGAGGACGGGGAGCTGTTTTTT.

This clonotype was recorded at least ten times. The genes are TRBV7-9 and TRBJ2-7; weak D call: TRBD1 (6 bases). The CDR3 has 13 amino acids. V shed 3 bases and J shed 4 bases, with 10 bases lying between them. CDR1 and CDR2 (germline): SEHNR, FQNEAQ (reference sequence). In nucleotides, the CDR3 is TGTGCCAGCAGCTTGGGGACAAATTACGAGCAGTACTTC. Its protein product is CASSLGTNYEQYF.

The chain is built from TRBV18 and TRBJ2-3, with D unclear. Per the germline V gene, CDR1 is KGHSH and CDR2 is LQKENI. The CDR3 spans 16 residues. V was clipped by 6 bases and J by 0 bases, with 16 bases between them. The CDR3, as DNA: TGTGCCAGCTCCCCCTATGTTGCGGCAAGCACAGATACGCAGTATTTT. As protein: CASSPYVAASTDTQYF.

This clonotype occurred many times. The chain has TRBV5-1 and TRBJ1-1; D gene ambiguous. Looked up from germline, CDR1 is SGHRS and CDR2 is YFSETQ. The germline V and J ends were trimmed by 2 bases and 4 bases, with 15 bases remaining between them. This CDR3 is built from 15 residues. The DNA of the CDR3 is TGCGCCAGCAGCTTTAGTGCCCCCCGGCGCACTGAAGCTTTCTTT. It translates to CASSFSAPRRTEAFF.

The chain links TRBV6-1 to TRBJ1-5; no reliable D call. V was cut by 4 bases and J by 6 bases, with 13 bases left in between. Germline V gene sequence: CDR1 MNHNS, CDR2 SASEGT. The CDR3 loop spans 14 amino acids. DNA for the CDR3: TGTGCCAGCAGTGTGGGTCGGACGGTTCAGCCCCAGCATTTT. Protein sequence: CASSVGRTVQPQHF.

There are many counts of this clonotype. The CDR3 bases are TGCGCCAGCAGCTTGGTGGGGGCCTCAGCTAATGAAAAACTGTTTTTT. Its protein is CASSLVGASANEKLFF. V gene TRBV5-1 combines with J gene TRBJ1-4; TRBD1 is a possible D gene (6 bases). Germline V gives CDR1 SGHRS, CDR2 YFSETQ. V lost 0 bases and J 3 bases, leaving 12 bases between the germline ends. The CDR3 runs to 16 residues.

This clonotype was picked up many times. The genes are TRBV7-2 and TRBJ1-5; D not certain. Germline V gene lookup returns CDR1 SGHTA and CDR2 FQGNSA. Trimming cost V 1 base and J 7 bases, with 8 bases left between them. The CDR3 sequence is 13 residues long. This chain's CDR3 is CASSLDRPQPQHF. The DNA of the CDR3 is TGTGCCAGCAGCTTAGATCGACCGCAGCCCCAGCATTTT.

This clonotype was found many times. Relative to the germline gene, one junction end is altered; a read error may explain this. The J gene is TRBJ2-5, the V gene TRBV12-3 or TRBV12-4; maybe TRBD1 (5 bases). The CDR3 runs 13 residues. The CDR3 DNA reads as TGTGCCAGCAGATTAGACAGCCAAGAGACCCAGTACTTC. The encoded protein is CASRLDSQETQYF.

This clonotype was seen only a few times. The chain employs TRBV6-2 or TRBV6-3 and TRBJ2-7; D is undetermined. There are 13 residues in the CDR3. The V gene lost 5 bases and the J gene lost 3 bases, with 11 bases spanning the gap. CDR1 and CDR2 (germline): MNHEY, SVGEGT. The DNA of the CDR3 is TGTGCCAGCAGTCGCCTGGGGAACTACGAGCAGTACTTC. This codes for CASSRLGNYEQYF.

Many counts were recorded for this clonotype. V usage is TRBV7-2 and J usage is TRBJ2-4; 8 bases line up with TRBD1. The trim removed 5 bases at V and 6 bases at J, leaving 6 bases unmatched. Germline V lookup: CDR1 SGHTA, CDR2 FQGNSA. CDR3 length: 14 residues. This chain's CDR3 is CASSKAGGGNIQYF. CDR3 sequence (DNA): TGTGCCAGCAGCAAAGCAGGGGGCGGAAACATTCAGTACTTC.

This clonotype was seen repeatedly, ten times or more. V and J are TRBV4-2 and TRBJ2-3; 8 nucleotides line up with TRBD1. The germline gives CDR1 LGHNA, CDR2 YNFKEQ. The CDR3 is 17 amino acids. J was trimmed by 1 base and V by 0 bases; bases with no gene match: 6. Written as DNA, the CDR3 is TGTGCCAGCAGCCAAGATTACACAGGGGGTGGCACAGATACGCAGTATTTT. Its protein product is CASSQDYTGGGTDTQYF.

There are many counts of this clonotype. The V call is TRBV12-3 or TRBV12-4, the J call TRBJ1-6; D call uncertain. This CDR3 region has 14 residues. V was shortened by 3 bases and J by 4 bases, with 7 bases between the two germline ends. The DNA of the CDR3 is TGTGCCAGCAGTTTTCGGGGTTATAATTCACCCCTCCACTTT. Translating gives CASSFRGYNSPLHF.

This clonotype has a count of ten or more. The V call is TRBV20-1, the J call TRBJ1-6; D may be TRBD1 (6 bases). Germline CDR1 DFQATT, CDR2 SNEGSKA (reference sequence). The length of the CDR3 is 13 residues. The germline V and J ends were trimmed by 2 bases and 10 bases, with 12 bases remaining between them. The CDR3 nucleotides read TGCAGTGCTAGACAGGGGAGGGAATCACCCCTCCACTTT. Translating it yields CSARQGRESPLHF.

V and J are TRBV28 and TRBJ1-5; TRBD1 is a possible D gene (6 bases). The CDR3 has 15 amino acids. Trimming shortened V by 5 bases and J by 6 bases, and 17 bases separated the two germline ends. Looked up from germline, CDR1 is MDHEN and CDR2 is SYDVKM. CDR3 bases: TGTGCCAGCAGTCCCCCAAGGGGGGTGAGTCAGCCCCAGCATTTT. The encoded protein is CASSPPRGVSQPQHF.

This clonotype was observed at least ten times. The chain has TRBV4-3 and TRBJ2-1; D is undetermined. This CDR3 is built from 16 residues. V gave up 0 bases and J gave up 0 bases, with 9 bases separating them. Germline V lookup: CDR1 LGHNA, CDR2 YSLEER. The CDR3 region is CASSQDSTLSYNEQFF. CDR3 sequence (DNA): TGCGCCAGCAGCCAAGATTCGACTCTCTCCTACAATGAGCAGTTCTTC.